One sample yielded the 30 T cell receptor beta chains listed below, sequenced in a study of early T cells in non-severe SARS-CoV-2 infection. TCRdb re-called the 5' RACE reads through MiXCR, storing one row per CDR3 protein. Of more than 45,000 distinct CDR3 sequences listed, 4.5% to 7% are singletons. Source material: whole blood. The source is an adult who was a healthcare worker with PCR-confirmed SARS-CoV-2 infection or an uninfected control (not recorded which).

The table lists this clonotype with many counts. The chain links TRBV12-3 or TRBV12-4 to TRBJ1-1; D remains ambiguous. V was trimmed by 8 bases and J by 6 bases, leaving 10 bases between them. The CDR3 contains 11 residues. The CDR3 DNA reads as TGTGCCAGCGTCGAATTCGCTGAAGCTTTCTTT. Amino acids: CASVEFAEAFF.

J is TRBJ1-6 and V is TRBV7-8; perhaps TRBD1 as D (5 bases). Between the trimmed V and J ends, which lost 6 bases and 5 bases, there was a span of 11 bases. The germline CDR1 and CDR2 sequences are SGHVS and FQNEAQ. This CDR3 region has 14 residues. The CDR3 reads CASRMRGDNSPLHF. CDR3 nucleotides: TGTGCCAGCAGGATGAGGGGCGATAATTCACCCCTCCACTTT.

The table lists this clonotype with many counts. The chain is built from TRBV6-6 and TRBJ2-5, with no clear D. Germline V CDR1 and CDR2: MNHNY, SVGAGI (reference sequence). The CDR3 is made up of 14 amino acids. V lost 5 bases, J lost 4 bases, and 14 bases lay in between. CDR3 protein: CASSRRTVRETQYF. DNA of the CDR3: TGTGCCAGCAGTAGACGGACGGTCCGAGAGACCCAGTACTTC.

A few counts support this clonotype. The chain uses TRBV7-3 and TRBJ1-1; D not certain. Germline CDR1 reads SGHTA; CDR2 reads FQGTGA. The CDR3 contains 16 residues. V was pared by 5 bases and J by 1 base, with 17 bases between. This CDR3 is CASSREDSRRNTEAFF. The CDR3 DNA reads TGTGCCAGCAGCCGGGAGGATAGCAGAAGGAACACTGAAGCTTTCTTT.

This clonotype was found many times. The gene calls are TRBV5-6 and TRBJ2-5; TRBD2 might be the D (5 bases). Germline loops: CDR1 SGHDT, CDR2 YYEEEE. Trimming shortened V by 0 bases and J by 5 bases, and 8 bases separated the two germline ends. This CDR3 spans 13 amino acids. This chain's CDR3 is CASSLGGVETQYF. The CDR3 nucleotides are TGTGCCAGCAGCTTGGGGGGAGTGGAGACCCAGTACTTC.

This clonotype was observed a handful of times. The rearrangement links TRBV6-5 to TRBJ1-2, with 7 bases lining up with TRBD1. There are 13 residues in the CDR3. Trimming took 5 bases from V and 4 from J; bases not matched to a gene: 4. Germline V gives CDR1 MNHEY, CDR2 SVGAGI. DNA for the CDR3: TGTGCCAGCAGTCGGACAGGTCCCTATGGCTACACCTTC. This codes for CASSRTGPYGYTF.

The chain recombines TRBV12-3 or TRBV12-4 with TRBJ2-5; 7 bases are shared with TRBD1. The V segment lost 5 bases and the J segment 2 bases; nucleotides outside the gene matches: 8. The CDR3 sequence is 15 residues long. As DNA, the CDR3 is TGTGCCAGCAGTAAAGGGGACAGACCTCAAGAGACCCAGTACTTC. As protein: CASSKGDRPQETQYF.

This clonotype has at least ten counts. The rearrangement uses TRBV2 and TRBJ2-1; D is undetermined. CDR3 length: 14 residues. Germline lookup yields CDR1 SNHLY and CDR2 FYNNEI. V was cut by 2 bases and J by 4 bases, with 9 bases left in between. The CDR3 here is CASSELTDYNEQFF. Written as DNA, the CDR3 is TGTGCCAGCAGTGAACTTACTGATTACAATGAGCAGTTCTTC.

This clonotype was observed at least ten times. The chain carries TRBV28 and TRBJ2-7; perhaps D is TRBD1 or TRBD2 (5 bases each). The germline gives CDR1 MDHEN, CDR2 SYDVKM. CDR3 length equals 12 residues. Trimming left V 6 bases short and J 13 bases short, with 19 bases between. The CDR3 sequence is CASSQIRDLGYF. CDR3 DNA sequence: TGTGCCAGCAGCCAAATCCGGGACCTAGGCTACTTC.

This clonotype was recorded many times. The chain is built from TRBV5-1 and TRBJ2-1, with D possibly being TRBD2 (6 bases). Per germline, CDR1 SGHRS and CDR2 YFSETQ. The CDR3 extends over 16 amino acids. V lost 0 bases and J 2 bases, leaving 12 bases between the germline ends. The CDR3 DNA follows: TGCGCCAGCAGCTTGGGGGCCGGGACTCCCTACAATGAGCAGTTCTTC. Translating gives CASSLGAGTPYNEQFF.

This clonotype has a count of ten or more. The J gene is TRBJ2-7, the V gene TRBV3-1; D unresolved. CDR3 length: 12 amino acids. CDR1 and CDR2 (germline): LGHDT, YNNKEL (reference sequence). V gave up 1 base and J gave up 5 bases, with 6 bases separating them. The CDR3 reads CASSQVTHEQYF. The CDR3 nucleotides are TGTGCCAGCAGCCAAGTTACCCACGAGCAGTACTTC.

The J gene is TRBJ2-1, the V gene TRBV7-6; 10 nucleotides line up with TRBD2. CDR1 is SGHVS, CDR2 FNYEAQ, per germline. V lost 10 bases to trimming and J lost 2 bases; unmatched junction nucleotides: 8. The CDR3 spans 15 residues. The CDR3 spells CATGASGGAYNEQFF. In DNA form, the CDR3 reads TGTGCCACCGGGGCTAGCGGGGGAGCCTACAATGAGCAGTTCTTC.

This clonotype was observed a few times. The chain uses TRBV12-3 or TRBV12-4 and TRBJ2-3; 7 nucleotides line up with TRBD2. V lost 6 bases, J lost 5 bases, and 8 bases stayed unmatched. The CDR3 runs to 14 residues. CDR3 bases: TGTGCCAGCAGCCCATCGGGGGAGGGAGATACGCAGTATTTT. Protein: CASSPSGEGDTQYF.

This rearrangement joins TRBV7-8 to TRBJ1-4, with TRBD1 matching 9 bases. This CDR3 has 15 residues. V lost 1 base, J lost 8 bases, and 5 bases stayed unmatched. Germline V lookup: CDR1 SGHVS, CDR2 FQNEAQ. The CDR3 DNA reads TGTGCCAGCAGCTTAGAGGGGACAGGGAACGAAAAACTGTTTTTT. Encoded protein: CASSLEGTGNEKLFF.

This clonotype occurred many times. J is TRBJ2-7 and V is TRBV19; D is possibly TRBD1 (5 bases). The germline V gene has CDR1 LNHDA and CDR2 SQIVND (reference sequence). The V and J ends lost 5 bases and 3 bases respectively, with 20 bases between them. The CDR3 length is 16 residues. The CDR3 region is CASSGQGRQRGYEQYF. CDR3 sequence (DNA): TGTGCCAGTAGTGGCCAGGGCCGGCAGAGAGGCTACGAGCAGTACTTC.

This clonotype was detected ten times or more. This chain uses TRBV5-5 with TRBJ2-7; the D call may be TRBD1 or TRBD2 (6 bases each). Trimming cost V 4 bases and J 2 bases, with 10 bases left between them. The V gene's germline CDR1 is SGHKS and CDR2 YYEKEE (reference sequence). This CDR3 has 13 amino acids. The CDR3 DNA reads as TGTGCCAGCAGCCCGGGGGCAGCCTACGAGCAGTACTTC. Its translation is CASSPGAAYEQYF.

This chain joins TRBV27 and TRBJ2-1, with 9 bases fitting TRBD1. This CDR3 has 14 residues. Germline V gene data show CDR1 as MNHEY and CDR2 as SMNVEV (reference sequence). J gave up 9 bases and V 6 bases, and 9 bases lay outside the gene matches. CDR3: CASRGDREGSEQFF. The CDR3 DNA is TGTGCCAGCAGGGGGGACAGGGAGGGGAGTGAGCAGTTCTTC.

The rearrangement joins TRBV24-1 to TRBJ2-2, with 7 bases aligning to TRBD2. Germline-derived CDR1 and CDR2 are KGHDR and SFDVKD. The CDR3 spans 14 residues. V lost 9 bases and J lost 5; bases outside the gene matches: 8. The CDR3 DNA sequence: TGTGCCACCCGGAAGGGAGCGGGGACCGGGGAGCTGTTTTTT. This translates into CATRKGAGTGELFF.

There are many counts of this clonotype. This chain connects TRBV6-5 to TRBJ2-7; TRBD2 aligns across 15 bases. J gave up 3 bases and V 6 bases, and 6 bases lay outside the gene matches. Germline V gene sequence: CDR1 MNHEY, CDR2 SVGAGI. This CDR3 spans 16 amino acids. Here the CDR3 DNA reads TGTGCCAGCAGACCGGGGACTAGCGGGAGGTTCTACGAGCAGTACTTC. Translation gives CASRPGTSGRFYEQYF.

In regard to this clonotype: The final CDR3 position lacks the conserved phenylalanine or tryptophan, pointing to a likely read error. The chain carries TRBV7-2 and TRBJ2-7, with a possible D match to TRBD2 (5 bases). Trimming removed 0 bases from V and 3 bases from J, with 9 bases in between. CDR3 length: 14 residues. Germline V gives CDR1 SGHTA, CDR2 FQGNSA. Here the CDR3 DNA reads TGTGCCAGCAGCTTAGCGGCGGGTCTCTACGAGCAGTACTTA. This gives the protein CASSLAAGLYEQYL.

This clonotype showed up many times. This chain links TRBV13 with TRBJ1-2; D unclear. Trimming took off 2 bases at V and 4 bases at J, with 11 bases between the two ends. CDR1 is PRHDT, CDR2 FYEKMQ, per germline (reference sequence). The CDR3 is 14 amino acids. CDR3 nucleotides: TGTGCCAGCAGCTTAAACTCAGAAGGCTATGGCTACACCTTC. Amino acids: CASSLNSEGYGYTF.

This clonotype was seen at least ten times. The genes are TRBV29-1 and TRBJ1-6; D uncertain. The CDR3 covers 15 residues. The V and J ends lost 6 bases and 14 bases respectively, with 26 bases between them. Germline V gene data show CDR1 as SQVTM and CDR2 as ANQGSEA. The DNA of the CDR3 is TGCAGCGTCCGAGGCGGAGACATTCATGGCGATTCCCTCCACTTT. Translating gives CSVRGGDIHGDSLHF.

This clonotype was detected a few times. This chain connects TRBV7-6 to TRBJ2-3; D uncertain. CDR1 and CDR2 from the germline V gene are SGHVS and FNYEAQ. The CDR3 runs 12 residues. The germline V and J ends were trimmed by 5 bases and 6 bases, with 9 bases remaining between them. CDR3 residues: CASSRQLDTQYF. DNA for the CDR3: TGTGCCAGCAGCCGTCAATTGGATACGCAGTATTTT.

This clonotype turned up a few times. V usage is TRBV12-3 or TRBV12-4 and J usage is TRBJ2-4, with D perhaps TRBD2 (5 bases). CDR3 length: 16 amino acids. The V gene lost 5 bases and the J gene lost 0 bases, with 14 bases spanning the gap. The CDR3 coding sequence is TGTGCCAGCAGTATCGGACTCTCTATAGCCAAAAACATTCAGTACTTC. Translation gives CASSIGLSIAKNIQYF.

This clonotype was recorded a few times. The gene calls are TRBV6-5 and TRBJ1-4; D is perhaps TRBD1 (6 bases). The V end lost 6 bases, the J end lost 2 bases, and 16 bases lay between the germline ends. This CDR3 contains 16 residues. Germline V gene lookup returns CDR1 MNHEY and CDR2 SVGAGI. CDR3: CASRYSSGVTNEKLFF. CDR3 bases: TGTGCCAGCAGATATTCTTCAGGGGTGACTAATGAAAAACTGTTTTTT.

At least ten counts were recorded for this clonotype. J is TRBJ1-1 and V is TRBV6-6, with TRBD1 as a possible D gene (6 bases). CDR1 is MNHNY and CDR2 is SVGAGI in the germline V gene (reference sequence). Trimming shortened V by 3 bases and J by 6 bases, and 14 bases separated the two germline ends. The CDR3 is 14 residues long. The CDR3 spells CASSYDGGASEAFF. In DNA, the CDR3 is TGTGCCAGCAGTTATGACGGGGGGGCGTCTGAAGCTTTCTTT.

This clonotype was seen repeatedly, ten times or more. The rearrangement links TRBV7-2 to TRBJ1-4; 10 bases align to TRBD1. The germline V gene encodes CDR1 SGHTA and CDR2 FQGNSA. The CDR3 has 15 residues. Trimming took 5 bases from V and 8 from J; bases not matched to a gene: 8. The CDR3 DNA is TGTGCCAGCAGCCGGACACCGGGACAGGGGGAAAAACTGTTTTTT. It codes for CASSRTPGQGEKLFF. Supplemented by reference TRBV7-2 and TRBJ1-4, the full variable domain reads GAGVSQSPSNKVTEKGKDVELRCDPISGHTALYWYRQSLGQGLEFLIYFQGNSAPDKSGLPSDRFSAERTGGSVSTLTIQRTQQEDSAVYLCASSRTPGQGEKLFFGSGTQLSVL.

This clonotype was detected many times. The V call is TRBV2, the J call TRBJ2-6, with TRBD2 matching 12 bases. From germline, CDR1 is SNHLY and CDR2 FYNNEI. The CDR3 has 17 residues. The V gene end was trimmed by 7 bases and the J gene end by 3 bases; junction bases not matched to a gene: 7. The CDR3 protein is CASIKASGRDGANVLTF. CDR3 in DNA: TGTGCCAGCATCAAGGCTAGCGGGAGGGATGGGGCCAACGTCCTGACTTTC.

The chain couples TRBV29-1 to TRBJ2-1; 7 bases match TRBD1. This CDR3 has 10 residues. V shed 7 bases and J 7 bases; nucleotides not matched to a gene: 1. The germline gives CDR1 SQVTM, CDR2 ANQGSEA. The CDR3 is CSAQGNEQFF. DNA of the CDR3: TGCAGCGCACAGGGGAATGAGCAGTTCTTC.

This clonotype appeared many times. The chain has TRBV18 and TRBJ1-1; perhaps TRBD1 as D (5 bases). V was pared by 5 bases and J by 0 bases, with 7 bases between. CDR3 length: 13 amino acids. Looked up from germline, CDR1 is KGHSH and CDR2 is LQKENI. For the CDR3, the DNA is TGTGCCAGCTCAGGGGGGATGAACACTGAAGCTTTCTTT. Protein sequence: CASSGGMNTEAFF.